Listed below are T cell receptor beta chains from one sample, sequenced in a study of vaccination and CD4 T cells after COVID-19. No antigen has been identified for these receptors. Via MiXCR, TCRdb re-called the PCR reads, giving one row per CDR3 protein. This sample has around 20,000 distinct CDR3 sequences, with 50% found just once. The sequenced sample was CD4+ T cells from blood, cultured in vitro. Receptor source: a human donor who had recovered from COVID-19. The CDR3 runs from the conserved cysteine through the conserved F or W. The order of the fields is J gene, D gene, V gene, clone size, CDR3 protein, CDR3 DNA. A D gene is named only where the DNA matches it firmly. Some rows mark clone size as missing; the rest say once, few, many or name a class of expanded clone.

TRBJ1-5	NA	TRBV4-2	NA	CASSQRGRGERQPQHF	TGTGCCAGCAGCCAGCGGGGCCGGGGGGAGAGACAGCCCCAGCATTTT
TRBJ1-1	TRBD1	TRBV4-2	few	CASSGKRGTGLKGTEAFF	TGTGCCAGCAGCGGGAAAAGGGGGACAGGCCTAAAGGGCACTGAAGCTTTCTTT
TRBJ1-2	NA	TRBV23-1	NA	CASSQVSMPLSQYGYTF	TGCGCCAGCAGTCAAGTGTCGATGCCCCTCTCGCAATATGGCTACACCTTC
TRBJ1-1	NA	TRBV28	few	CASSFAPREAFF	TGTGCCAGCAGTTTCGCCCCGCGCGAAGCTTTCTTT
TRBJ2-7	TRBD2	TRBV3-1	few	CASSSAGGKTHEQYF	TGTGCCAGCAGCTCAGCGGGAGGTAAGACCCACGAGCAGTACTTC
TRBJ1-2	NA	TRBV28	NA	CASSPSPDGLRGYTF	TGTGCCAGCAGTCCCTCCCCGGACGGATTAAGAGGCTACACCTTC
TRBJ2-2	NA	TRBV24-1	NA	CATSDLSSGLTEGNTGELFF	TGTGCCACCAGTGATTTAAGTTCGGGGCTGACAGAAGGAAACACCGGGGAGCTGTTTTTT
TRBJ2-1	TRBD2	TRBV20-1	NA	CSARDFMRLAVVEQFF	TGCAGTGCTAGAGATTTTATGCGACTAGCGGTGGTCGAGCAGTTCTTC
TRBJ2-7	NA	TRBV5-6	NA	CASSISRSSYEQYF	TGTGCCAGCAGCATCTCGAGGAGCTCCTACGAGCAGTACTTC
TRBJ1-1	NA	TRBV7-3	NA	CASSLTEDTEAFF	TGTGCCAGCAGCTTAACGGAGGATACTGAAGCTTTCTTT
TRBJ2-5	NA	TRBV6-5	few	CASSYSRGKGETQYF	TGTGCCAGCAGTTACTCGCGAGGGAAGGGGGAGACCCAGTACTTC
TRBJ1-2	TRBD1	TRBV5-6	once	CASSFGTEGGYTF	TGTGCCAGCAGCTTCGGGACAGAGGGCGGCTACACCTTC
TRBJ1-3	TRBD1	TRBV4-2	NA	CASSQAGQADTIYF	TGTGCCAGCAGCCAAGCGGGACAGGCAGACACCATATATTTT
TRBJ2-3	NA	TRBV7-9	few	CASSFLASTDTQYF	TGTGCCAGCAGCTTCCTAGCTAGCACAGATACGCAGTATTTT
TRBJ2-2	TRBD2	TRBV14	NA	CASSSRSGSVGTGELFF	TGTGCCAGCAGCTCAAGGAGCGGGAGTGTTGGAACCGGGGAGCTGTTTTTT
TRBJ2-7	NA	TRBV20-1	NA	CSAHSPATSEQYF	TGCAGTGCTCATAGTCCTGCGACCAGCGAGCAGTACTTC